This T cell receptor (beta chain) stems from a study of blood T cell repertoires in COVID-19. Method: immunoSEQ multiplex PCR; TCRdb's copy keeps in-frame clones and lacks some. Altogether 140,000 or so clones are present, 87% being singletons, with the ten largest covering about 37%. The germline V gene has CDR1 MGHDK and CDR2 SYGVNS. V dropped 4 bases and J dropped 1; count of bases not matched to a gene: 8. The CDR3 contains 18 residues. This clone was counted once. The receptor was derived from a middle-aged man who had recovered from COVID-19. The genes are TRBV25-1 and TRBJ1-6; 9 nucleotides agree with TRBD1. The sequenced sample consisted of peripheral blood. The CDR3 here is CASSGITGGRSYNSPLHF. The CDR3 DNA follows: TGTGCCAGCAGTGGAATAACAGGGGGCAGGTCCTATAATTCACCCCTCCACTTT.